The 7 T cell receptor beta chains reported below all come from one sample, sequenced in a study of T cells in women clearing cervical HPV infection. Sequenced by immunoSEQ multiplex PCR; TCRdb stores in-frame clones only, minus some. The sample features almost 20,000 clones, with around 3% in its top ten. Sequencing input: blood buffy coat. These receptors came from a woman between 18 and 70 years old with a cervical HPV16 infection that either progressed to CIN3+ or cleared (not recorded which).

Worth noting for this clone: Read data end 3 residues before the CDR3 end; the end is taken from the germline J gene. V is TRBV20-1 and J is TRBJ1-2, with a possible D match to TRBD1 (5 bases). The V gene's germline CDR1 is DFQATT and CDR2 SNEGSKA (reference sequence). CDR3 length: 14 residues. The V end lost 1 base, the J end lost 7 bases, and 16 bases lay between the germline ends. Incomplete CDR3 DNA: TGCAGTGCTAGAGTTAACAGGCCAGCCGGTGGC. Encoded protein: CSARVNRPAGG. The entire CDR3 sequence reads CSARVNRPAGGYTF.

As regards this clone: The read is 3 residues too short to cover the CDR3 end, so that end is filled in from the germline J gene. The chain is built from TRBV11-2 and TRBJ1-1; 8 bases map to TRBD1. The CDR3 extends over 12 amino acids. Losses at the gene ends were 6 bases for V and 4 bases for J; bases not matched to a gene: 1. Germline loops: CDR1 SGHAT, CDR2 FQNNGV. The CDR3 sequence: CASRQGGTEAFF. CDR3 DNA, as far as it was read: TGTGCCAGCAGACAGGGGGGCACTGAA.

As to this clone: The read finishes 3 residues shy of the CDR3 end, and the germline J gene is used to complete it. This chain uses TRBV5-1 with TRBJ2-1; D is unclear. V dropped 1 base and J dropped 1 base, with 12 bases sitting between them. The CDR3 has 16 amino acids. Germline V gives CDR1 SGHRS, CDR2 YFSETQ. The CDR3: CASSLFPVLSYNEQFF. Partial CDR3 DNA: TGCGCCAGCAGCTTGTTCCCAGTCTTATCCTACAATGAG.

Comments on this clone: The read falls 3 residues short of the CDR3 end, and the missing part is taken from the germline J gene. The chain joins TRBV30 to TRBJ2-3; no clear D. The CDR3 loop spans 14 amino acids. Trimming took off 8 bases at V and 0 bases at J, with 15 bases between the two ends. CDR1 is GTSNPN, CDR2 SVGIG, per germline (reference sequence). The CDR3 region is CALTVQVSTDTQYF. The sequenced CDR3 bases are TGTGCCCTTACCGTTCAGGTTAGCACAGATACG.

A note on this clone: The CDR3 end falls 3 residues outside the read, so it is completed with the germline J gene. The chain couples TRBV6-2 or TRBV6-3 to TRBJ2-3, with 12 bases that match TRBD2. Germline trimming cut 2 bases from V and 2 bases from J; bases unmatched to any gene: 5. Germline values: CDR1 MNHEY, CDR2 SVGEGT. CDR3 length: 17 amino acids. The CDR3 loop reads CASSYDPSGGDTDTQYF. Incomplete CDR3 DNA: TGTGCCAGCAGTTACGACCCTAGCGGGGGGGACACAGATACG.

On this clone: Sequencing ends 3 residues short of the CDR3 end; the germline J gene provides the rest. The chain has TRBV11-1 and TRBJ1-6; TRBD1 aligns across 9 bases. The germline gives CDR1 SGHAT, CDR2 FQDESV (reference sequence). The CDR3 extends over 15 amino acids. Trimming at V came to 6 bases and at J to 10 bases, leaving 10 bases not matched to a gene. CDR3 region: CASSSPGQGISPLHF. The part of the CDR3 DNA that was read is TGTGCCAGCAGTAGTCCGGGACAGGGTATATCACCC.

Note on this clone: The read gets to within 3 residues of the CDR3 end, and the germline J gene fills in the rest. V gene TRBV5-1 combines with J gene TRBJ1-6, with TRBD1 matching 7 bases. The V segment lost 0 bases and the J segment 6 bases; nucleotides outside the gene matches: 12. Germline CDR1 SGHRS, CDR2 YFSETQ. This CDR3 has 18 residues. This CDR3 reads CASSLEFMPGQINSPLHF. CDR3 DNA (partial): TGCGCCAGCAGCTTGGAGTTTATGCCGGGACAGATTAATTCACCC.